This T cell receptor beta chain is from a study of blood T cell repertoires in COVID-19. Turning to the study itself: Samples came from the United States, Italy and Spain, spanning acute and convalescent COVID-19.

Per germline, CDR1 SGHKS and CDR2 YYEKEE (reference sequence). With V trimmed by 4 bases and J by 3 bases, 4 bases remained unmatched. The CDR3 totals 14 residues. This clone was counted once. In the authors' workflow: Amplification from reference gene primers served as the basis for estimated nucleated cell counts. TCRdb's copy holds only in-frame clones and misses some; the assay was immunoSEQ multiplex PCR. V, J and clone size were drawn from that table, and D and trimming were deduced from the DNA. The top ten clones hold 7% to 9% of a sample with around 100,000 clones, about 88% of them seen once.

The specimen was peripheral blood. This clonotype was sampled from a man aged 25-45 years in a cohort sampled during active COVID-19. The chain combines TRBV5-5 with TRBJ1-5; 7 nucleotides agree with TRBD1. The CDR3 nucleotides read TGTGCCAGCAGCCAACAGGGGCTCAATCAGCCCCAGCATTTT. It codes for CASSQQGLNQPQHF.